This T cell receptor (beta chain) was obtained from a study of regulatory T cells in long-lasting Graves disease. Trimming stripped 3 bases from V and 8 bases from J, with 27 bases between. Germline CDR1 SGHRS, CDR2 YFSETQ. This CDR3 has 18 residues. Documented time point: newly diagnosed GD, antithyroid drugs for less than 3 months. Preparation of the TCR library used RNA extracted from PBMCs. Building the TCR beta libraries relied on iRepertoire HTBI primers, and CDR3 regions underwent Arm-PCR. MiXCR, applied by TCRdb to the multiplex PCR reads, yields one record per CDR3 protein. Among a few hundred thousand distinct CDR3 sequences listed, around 15% were seen once. This clonotype has more than one count but fewer than ten. The same data also went into a second study, on T cells in Graves' hyperthyroidism and ophthalmopathy.

The material was peripheral blood mononuclear cells (PBMCs), obtained at new diagnosis, from a patient treated with antithyroid drugs. The receptor was derived from a woman in her forties or fifties with Graves disease. The gene calls are TRBV5-1 and TRBJ2-1; D is perhaps TRBD1 or TRBD2 (5 bases each). CDR3 in DNA: TGCGCCAGCAGCTCGAAAAGCCCCCCTAGGGACCTTTTGGATGAGCAGTTCTTC. It codes for CASSSKSPPRDLLDEQFF. The full variable domain, with the rest looked up from reference TRBV5-1 and TRBJ2-1, is KAGVTQTPRYLIKTRGQQVTLSCSPISGHRSVSWYQQTPGQGLQFLFEYFSETQRNKGNFPGRFSGRQFSNSRSEMNVSTLELGDSALYLCASSSKSPPRDLLDEQFFGPGTRLTVL.